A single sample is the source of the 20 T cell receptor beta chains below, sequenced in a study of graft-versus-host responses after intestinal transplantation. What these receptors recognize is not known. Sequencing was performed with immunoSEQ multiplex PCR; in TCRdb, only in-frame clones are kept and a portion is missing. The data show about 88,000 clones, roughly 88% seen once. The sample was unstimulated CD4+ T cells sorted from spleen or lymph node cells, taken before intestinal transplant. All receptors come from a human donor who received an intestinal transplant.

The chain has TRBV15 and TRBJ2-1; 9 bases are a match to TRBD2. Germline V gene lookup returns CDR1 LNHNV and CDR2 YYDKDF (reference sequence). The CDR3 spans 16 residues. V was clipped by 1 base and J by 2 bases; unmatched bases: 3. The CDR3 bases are TGTGCCACCAGCAGAGGGCTAGCGGGGCCCTACAATGAGCAGTTCTTC. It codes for CATSRGLAGPYNEQFF.

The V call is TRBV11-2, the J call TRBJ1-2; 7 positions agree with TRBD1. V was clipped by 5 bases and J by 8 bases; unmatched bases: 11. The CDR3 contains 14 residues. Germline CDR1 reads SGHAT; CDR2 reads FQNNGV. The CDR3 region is CASSPRDSGVGYTF. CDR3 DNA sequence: TGTGCCAGCAGCCCCCGGGACAGTGGTGTGGGCTACACCTTC.

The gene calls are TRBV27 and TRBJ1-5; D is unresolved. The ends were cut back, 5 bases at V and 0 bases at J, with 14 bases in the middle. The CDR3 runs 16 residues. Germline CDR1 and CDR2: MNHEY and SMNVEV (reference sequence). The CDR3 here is CASSPGNEGSNQPQHF. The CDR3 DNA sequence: TGTGCCAGCAGTCCGGGGAATGAGGGTAGCAATCAGCCCCAGCATTTT.

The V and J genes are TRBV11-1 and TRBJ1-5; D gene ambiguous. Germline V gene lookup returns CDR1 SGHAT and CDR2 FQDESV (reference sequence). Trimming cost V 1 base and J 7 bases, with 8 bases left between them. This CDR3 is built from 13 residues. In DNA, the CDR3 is TGTGCCAGCAGCTTAGGGTCCGGGCAGCCCCAGCATTTT. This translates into CASSLGSGQPQHF.

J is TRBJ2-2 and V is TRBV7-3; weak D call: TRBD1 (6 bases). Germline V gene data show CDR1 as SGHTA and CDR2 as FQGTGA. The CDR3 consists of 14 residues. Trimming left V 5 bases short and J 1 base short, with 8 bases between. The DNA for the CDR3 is TGTGCCAGCAGCCCGGACAGGAACACCGGGGAGCTGTTTTTT. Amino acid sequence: CASSPDRNTGELFF.

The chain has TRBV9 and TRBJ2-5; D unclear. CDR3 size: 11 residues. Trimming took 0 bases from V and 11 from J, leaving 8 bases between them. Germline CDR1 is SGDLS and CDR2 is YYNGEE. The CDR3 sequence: CASSVVVEQYF. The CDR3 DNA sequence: TGTGCCAGCAGCGTAGTGGTTGAGCAGTACTTC.

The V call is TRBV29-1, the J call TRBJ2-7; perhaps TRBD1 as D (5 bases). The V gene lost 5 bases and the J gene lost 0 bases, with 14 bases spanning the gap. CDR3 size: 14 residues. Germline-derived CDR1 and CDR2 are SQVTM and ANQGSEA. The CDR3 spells CSVLGRVSSYEQYF. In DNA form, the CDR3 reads TGCAGCGTTCTTGGCAGGGTGAGCTCCTACGAGCAGTACTTC.

The CDR3 bases are TGTGCCAGCAGCCCCTATATCAGCGGAGCACCCCTCCACTTT. Its translation is CASSPYISGAPLHF. The chain combines TRBV9 with TRBJ1-6; D ambiguous. Germline V gene sequence: CDR1 SGDLS, CDR2 YYNGEE. This CDR3 is built from 14 residues. Trimming removed 4 bases from V and 11 bases from J, with 16 bases in between.

The CDR3 protein is CASSSSRSSGGAGELFF. CDR3 DNA: TGTGCCAGCAGCTCCAGCCGGAGCAGCGGGGGGGCCGGGGAGCTGTTTTTT. The J gene is TRBJ2-2, the V gene TRBV7-3; 10 positions match TRBD2. Germline-derived CDR1 and CDR2 are SGHTA and FQGTGA. J lost 6 bases, V lost 4 bases, and 11 bases had no gene match. This CDR3 region has 17 residues.

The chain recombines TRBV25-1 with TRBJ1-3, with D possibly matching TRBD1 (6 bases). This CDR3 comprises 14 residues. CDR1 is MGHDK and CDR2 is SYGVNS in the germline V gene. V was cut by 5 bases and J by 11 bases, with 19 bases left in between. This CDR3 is CASSPEPSSGAIYF. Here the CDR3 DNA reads TGTGCCAGCAGTCCCGAACCTTCCTCAGGGGCCATATATTTT.

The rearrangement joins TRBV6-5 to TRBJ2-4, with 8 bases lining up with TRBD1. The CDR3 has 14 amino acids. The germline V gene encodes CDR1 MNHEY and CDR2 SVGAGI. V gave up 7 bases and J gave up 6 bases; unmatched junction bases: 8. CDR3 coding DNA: TGTGCCAGCACTGAAGGACAGGGTACAAACATTCAGTACTTC. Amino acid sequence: CASTEGQGTNIQYF.

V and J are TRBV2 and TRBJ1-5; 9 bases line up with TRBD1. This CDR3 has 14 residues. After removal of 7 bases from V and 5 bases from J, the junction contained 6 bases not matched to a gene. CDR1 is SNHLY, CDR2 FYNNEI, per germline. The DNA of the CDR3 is TGTGCCAGCACCGAAACAGGGGGCTATCAGCCCCAGCATTTT. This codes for CASTETGGYQPQHF.

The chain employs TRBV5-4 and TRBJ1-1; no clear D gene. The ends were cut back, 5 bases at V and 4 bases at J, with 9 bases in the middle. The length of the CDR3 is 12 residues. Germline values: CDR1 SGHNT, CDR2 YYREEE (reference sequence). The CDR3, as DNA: TGTGCCAGCAGTCTCGGGTCCACTGAAGCTTTCTTT. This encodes CASSLGSTEAFF. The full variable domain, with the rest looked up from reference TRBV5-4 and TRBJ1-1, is ETGVTQSPTHLIKTRGQQVTLRCSSQSGHNTVSWYQQALGQGPQFIFQYYREEENGRGNFPPRFSGLQFPNYSSELNVNALELDDSALYLCASSLGSTEAFFGQGTRLTVV.

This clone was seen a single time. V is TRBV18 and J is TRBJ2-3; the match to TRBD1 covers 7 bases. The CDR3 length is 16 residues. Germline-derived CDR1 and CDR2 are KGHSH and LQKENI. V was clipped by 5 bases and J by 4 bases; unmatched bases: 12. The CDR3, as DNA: TGTGCCAGCTCAAACAGGGGATCAAAGGGCGCAGATACGCAGTATTTT. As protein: CASSNRGSKGADTQYF.

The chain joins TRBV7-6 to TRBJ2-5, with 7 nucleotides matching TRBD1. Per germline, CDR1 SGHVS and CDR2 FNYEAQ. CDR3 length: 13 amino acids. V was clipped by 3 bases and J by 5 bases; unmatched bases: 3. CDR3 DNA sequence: TGTGCCAGCAGCTTGGGACAGTTGGAGACCCAGTACTTC. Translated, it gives CASSLGQLETQYF.

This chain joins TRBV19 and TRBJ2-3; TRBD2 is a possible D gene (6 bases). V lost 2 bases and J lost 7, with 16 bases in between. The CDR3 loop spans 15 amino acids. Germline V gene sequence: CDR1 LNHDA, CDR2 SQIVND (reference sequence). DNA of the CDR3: TGTGCCAGTAGTATATCCCTTCCTAGCGCCAATACGCAGTATTTT. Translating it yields CASSISLPSANTQYF.

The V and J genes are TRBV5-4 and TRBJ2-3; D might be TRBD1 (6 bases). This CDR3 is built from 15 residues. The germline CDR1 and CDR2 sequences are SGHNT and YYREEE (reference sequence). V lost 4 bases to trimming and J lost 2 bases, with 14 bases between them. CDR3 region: CASSSPWTDTDTQYF. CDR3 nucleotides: TGTGCCAGCAGCAGCCCCTGGACAGACACAGATACGCAGTATTTT.

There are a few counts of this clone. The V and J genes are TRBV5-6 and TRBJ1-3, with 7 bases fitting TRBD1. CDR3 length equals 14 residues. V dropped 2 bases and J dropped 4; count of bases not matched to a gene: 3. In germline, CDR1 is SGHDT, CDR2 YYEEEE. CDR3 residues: CASSFTGDGNTIYF. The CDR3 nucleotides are TGTGCCAGCAGCTTCACAGGGGACGGAAACACCATATATTTT.

CDR3 DNA: TGTGCCAGCAGCCCCCGGCGGGGGGGCGGCAATCAGCCCCAGCATTTT. The encoded protein is CASSPRRGGGNQPQHF. The chain employs TRBV2 and TRBJ1-5; possible D gene TRBD1, 6 bases. Looked up from germline, CDR1 is SNHLY and CDR2 is FYNNEI. The CDR3 spans 16 residues. V gave up 6 bases and J gave up 2 bases, with 17 bases separating them.

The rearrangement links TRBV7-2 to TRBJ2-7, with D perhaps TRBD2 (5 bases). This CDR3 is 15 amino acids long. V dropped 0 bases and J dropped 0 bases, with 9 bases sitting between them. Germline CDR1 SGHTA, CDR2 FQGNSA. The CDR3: CASSLAGLSSYEQYF. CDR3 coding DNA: TGTGCCAGCAGCTTAGCTGGACTTTCCTCCTACGAGCAGTACTTC.